These T cell receptor beta chains were read from a single sample in a study of cytomegalovirus exposure and HLA in healthy donors. Data came from immunoSEQ multiplex PCR; TCRdb stores just in-frame clones and leaves some out. The table records some 140,000 clones, roughly 86% of them present only once. Sequenced: PBMCs. The source of these receptors is a young woman in good health and CMV-seronegative. The CDR3 runs from the conserved cysteine through the conserved F or W. Each record gives: D gene, V gene, J gene, clone size, CDR3 protein, CDR3 DNA. The D gene is left open where the match is weak. Size is stated for part of the rows, as once, few or many counts, or as a class when the clone is expanded.

>TRBD1|TRBV6-5|TRBJ1-4|NA
CASSRQGEKLFF
TGTGCCAGCAGCCGACAGGGAGAAAAACTGTTTTTT
>TRBD1|TRBV19|TRBJ1-2|NA
CASSIGVRTGTVYGYTF
TGTGCCAGTAGTATAGGGGTCCGGACAGGGACTGTCTATGGCTACACCTTC
>NA|TRBV4-1|TRBJ2-2|NA
CASSQDRGTANTGELFF
TGCGCCAGCAGCCAAGATCGTGGGACTGCCAACACCGGGGAGCTGTTTTTT
>NA|TRBV9|TRBJ2-3|NA
CASSVGGFSTDTQYF
TGTGCCAGCAGCGTAGGCGGGTTTAGCACAGATACGCAGTATTTT
>NA|TRBV27|TRBJ2-5|NA
CASSFLDRKETQYF
TGTGCCAGCAGTTTCCTCGACAGGAAAGAGACCCAGTACTTC
>NA|TRBV5-1|TRBJ1-2|NA
CASSLGPGDYGYTF
TGCGCCAGCAGCTTGGGTCCAGGCGACTATGGCTACACCTTC
>NA|TRBV2|TRBJ2-1|few
CASSEVRYTYNEQFF
TGTGCCAGCAGTGAAGTCAGGTACACCTACAATGAGCAGTTCTTC
>TRBD1|TRBV5-1|TRBJ2-1|NA
CASSLTQGAKYNEQFF
TGCGCCAGCAGCCTAACACAGGGGGCTAAATACAATGAGCAGTTCTTC
>NA|TRBV25-1|TRBJ1-2|NA
CASSVAANYGYTF
TGTGCCAGCAGTGTAGCAGCTAACTATGGCTACACCTTC
>NA|TRBV5-6|TRBJ1-2|NA
CASSLGLAGYTF
TGTGCCAGCAGCTTGGGCTTAGCTGGCTACACCTTC
>NA|TRBV4-1|TRBJ1-1|once
CASSRGIRGTEAFF
TGCGCCAGCAGCCGAGGGATTAGGGGGACTGAAGCTTTCTTT
>NA|TRBV2|TRBJ2-2|NA
CASSQRRAGAVWTGELFF
TGTGCCAGCAGTCAGCGGCGGGCAGGGGCGGTTTGGACCGGGGAGCTGTTTTTT
>NA|TRBV9|TRBJ2-1|NA
CASSVEGGVPYNEQFF
TGTGCCAGCAGCGTAGAGGGCGGGGTACCCTACAATGAGCAGTTCTTC
>NA|TRBV7-2|TRBJ1-5|NA
CASSKDRTRSPQHF
TGTGCCAGCAGCAAAGACAGAACCCGGTCGCCCCAGCATTTT
>TRBD2|TRBV30|TRBJ2-5|once
CAWSGSSGGETQYF
TGTGCCTGGAGTGGGTCTAGCGGGGGAGAGACCCAGTACTTC
>NA|TRBV4-1|TRBJ2-7|NA
CASSLPQSLGSDEQYF
TGCGCCAGCAGCCTGCCTCAGAGCCTCGGGTCGGACGAGCAGTACTTC
>NA|TRBV7-9|TRBJ1-2|few
CASSPEEGWYGYTF
TGTGCCAGCAGCCCCGAGGAGGGCTGGTATGGCTACACCTTC
>NA|TRBV9|TRBJ2-7|NA
CASSATGQGKEQYF
TGTGCCAGCAGCGCCACGGGCCAGGGGAAAGAGCAGTACTTC
>TRBD1|TRBV27|TRBJ1-1|NA
CASRVEQGDTEAFF
TGTGCCAGCAGGGTCGAACAGGGGGACACTGAAGCTTTCTTT
>NA|TRBV21-1|TRBJ2-3|NA
CASSKGAGGHPDTQYF
TGTGCCAGCAGCAAAGGAGCGGGGGGACACCCAGATACGCAGTATTTT
>NA|TRBV7-9|TRBJ1-2|NA
CASSPRTFGGYTF
TGTGCCAGCAGCCCCCGGACATTTGGAGGCTACACCTTC
>TRBD1|TRBV19|TRBJ1-2|few
CASSGQGGYGYTF
TGTGCCAGCTCCGGACAGGGGGGCTATGGCTACACCTTC
>TRBD2|TRBV9|TRBJ2-5|NA
CASSVEPLSGGAETQYF
TGTGCCAGCAGCGTAGAGCCCCTCAGCGGGGGGGCGGAGACCCAGTACTTC
>TRBD1|TRBV2|TRBJ1-6|NA
CASRGTGFRSPLHF
TGTGCCAGCAGGGGGACAGGGTTTAGGTCACCCCTCCACTTT
>TRBD2|TRBV7-9|TRBJ2-7|once
CASSLAAGGPDEQYF
TGTGCCAGCAGCTTAGCGGCGGGGGGTCCGGACGAGCAGTACTTC
>NA|TRBV28|TRBJ2-7|NA
CASSLAGAYEQYF
TGTGCCAGCAGTTTAGCAGGGGCCTACGAGCAGTACTTC
>NA|TRBV5-4|TRBJ2-2|NA
CASSAIGILNTGELFF
TGTGCCAGCAGCGCAATCGGGATTTTGAACACCGGGGAGCTGTTTTTT
>TRBD1|TRBV5-1|TRBJ2-1|NA
CASSSGQGSGNEQFF
TGCGCCAGCAGCTCGGGACAGGGGTCCGGGAATGAGCAGTTCTTC
>NA|TRBV19|TRBJ2-1|NA
CASSTDRAGIDEQFF
TGTGCCAGTAGTACTGATCGGGCAGGGATCGATGAGCAGTTCTTC
>NA|TRBV4-3|TRBJ2-7|NA
CASSHNNRASYEQYF
TGCGCCAGCAGCCACAATAACAGGGCTTCCTACGAGCAGTACTTC
>NA|TRBV27|TRBJ2-7|NA
CASSLRGWDSYEQYF
TGTGCCAGCAGTTTACGGGGTTGGGACTCCTACGAGCAGTACTTC
>TRBD1|TRBV7-3|TRBJ2-7|few
CASSAMTGGEQYF
TGTGCCAGCAGCGCAATGACAGGGGGCGAGCAGTACTTC
>NA|TRBV7-9|TRBJ2-5|NA
CASSHSEETQYF
TGTGCCAGCAGTCATTCGGAAGAGACCCAGTACTTC
>NA|TRBV19|TRBJ2-5|NA
CASTPSGGETQYF
TGTGCCAGTACCCCTAGTGGAGGAGAGACCCAGTACTTC
>NA|TRBV7-2|TRBJ2-3|NA
CASNWGGLTDTQYF
TGTGCCAGCAACTGGGGGGGCCTGACAGATACGCAGTATTTT
>TRBD1|TRBV6-1|TRBJ1-3|NA
CASSRDRAGNTIYF
TGTGCCAGCAGCAGGGACAGGGCTGGAAACACCATATATTTT
>NA|TRBV29-1|TRBJ1-1|NA
CSARKGEGTEAFF
TGCAGCGCCAGAAAAGGGGAGGGAACTGAAGCTTTCTTT
>NA|TRBV4-3|TRBJ1-4|NA
CASSQDRGLNEKLFF
TGCGCCAGCAGCCAAGATAGGGGGTTGAATGAAAAACTGTTTTTT
>TRBD1|TRBV5-6|TRBJ2-7|NA
CASSSTGDPSYEQYF
TGTGCCAGCAGTTCGACAGGGGACCCCTCCTACGAGCAGTACTTC
>NA|TRBV2|TRBJ2-5|NA
CASSRQQETQYF
TGTGCCAGCAGCCGACAGCAAGAGACCCAGTACTTC
>TRBD1|TRBV28|TRBJ1-2|once
CASSWGDRGLRGYTF
TGTGCCAGCAGTTGGGGGGACAGGGGGCTCAGGGGCTACACCTTC
>NA|TRBV18|TRBJ1-6|NA
CASSPFRGSRFDSPLHF
TGTGCCAGCTCACCATTTCGAGGCAGTCGCTTTGATTCACCCCTCCACTTT
>NA|TRBV7-2|TRBJ2-3|NA
CASSSPTQVTQYF
TGTGCCAGCAGCTCTCCCACACAAGTTACGCAGTATTTT